This T cell receptor (beta chain) was obtained from a study of shared clonotypes between healthy human individuals. This clone was seen only once. The germline CDR1 and CDR2 sequences are SGDLS and YYNGEE. CDR3 length: 14 residues. V dropped 0 bases and J dropped 6 bases, with 10 bases sitting between them. Sequenced by immunoSEQ multiplex PCR; TCRdb stores in-frame clones only, minus some. The repertoire holds about 560,000 clones, with roughly 79% as singletons. The genes are TRBV9 and TRBJ2-1; D possibly corresponds to TRBD1 (5 bases). Sample: PBMCs. This TCR derives from a woman aged 40-49 years in good health. Some clones in this sample may be carry-over from other donors' samples. CDR3 sequence: CASSVAPRANEQFF. The CDR3 DNA reads as TGTGCCAGCAGCGTAGCCCCCAGGGCCAATGAGCAGTTCTTC.